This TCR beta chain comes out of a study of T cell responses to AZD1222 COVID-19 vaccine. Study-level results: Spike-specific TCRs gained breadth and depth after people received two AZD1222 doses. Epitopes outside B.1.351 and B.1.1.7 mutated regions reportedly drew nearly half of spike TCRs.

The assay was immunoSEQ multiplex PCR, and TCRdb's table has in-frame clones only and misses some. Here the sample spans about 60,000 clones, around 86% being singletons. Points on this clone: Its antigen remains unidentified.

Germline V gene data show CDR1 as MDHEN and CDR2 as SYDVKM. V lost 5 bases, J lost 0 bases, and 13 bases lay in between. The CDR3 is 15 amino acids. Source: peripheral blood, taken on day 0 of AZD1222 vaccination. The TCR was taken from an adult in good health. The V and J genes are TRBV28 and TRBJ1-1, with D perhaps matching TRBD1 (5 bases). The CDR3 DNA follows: TGTGCCAGCAGTACTGCGACAGCTCTGAACACTGAAGCTTTCTTT. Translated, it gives CASSTATALNTEAFF.